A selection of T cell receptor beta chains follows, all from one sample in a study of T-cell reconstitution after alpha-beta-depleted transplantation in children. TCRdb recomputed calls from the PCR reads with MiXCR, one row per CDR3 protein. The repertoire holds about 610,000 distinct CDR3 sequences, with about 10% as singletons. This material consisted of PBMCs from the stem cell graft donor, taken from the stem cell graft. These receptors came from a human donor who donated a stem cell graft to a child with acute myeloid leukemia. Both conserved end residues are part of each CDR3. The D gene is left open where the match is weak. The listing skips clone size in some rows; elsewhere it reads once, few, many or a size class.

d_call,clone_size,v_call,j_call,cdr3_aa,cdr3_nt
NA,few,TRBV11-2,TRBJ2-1,CASSLGWGESYNEQFF,TGTGCCAGCAGCTTAGGATGGGGGGAGTCATACAATGAGCAGTTCTTC
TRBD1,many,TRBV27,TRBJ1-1,CAIDRGPRQAFF,TGTGCCATTGACAGGGGGCCTAGACAAGCTTTCTTT
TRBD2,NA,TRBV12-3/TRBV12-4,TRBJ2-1,CASRVTSGSLYEQFF,TGTGCCAGCAGGGTGACTAGCGGGAGTCTCTATGAGCAGTTCTTC
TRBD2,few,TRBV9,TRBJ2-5,CASSVGGLAGQETQYF,TGTGCCAGCAGCGTAGGCGGACTAGCGGGACAAGAGACCCAGTACTTC
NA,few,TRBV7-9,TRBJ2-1,CASSLAAGVSYNEQFF,TGTGCCAGCAGCTTAGCCGCGGGCGTGTCCTACAATGAGCAGTTCTTC
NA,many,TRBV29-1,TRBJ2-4,CSVEKGGTLKNIQYF,TGCAGCGTTGAAAAGGGCGGGACACTAAAAAACATTCAGTACTTC
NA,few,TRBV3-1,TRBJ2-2,CASDGITGELFF,TGTGCCAGCGACGGAATCACCGGGGAGCTGTTTTTT
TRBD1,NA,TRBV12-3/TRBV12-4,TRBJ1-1,CASSLRQGGPNTEAFF,TGTGCCAGCAGTTTGAGACAGGGGGGCCCGAACACTGAAGCTTTCTTT
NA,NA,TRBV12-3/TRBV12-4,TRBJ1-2,CASSPDGSYGYTF,TGTGCCAGCAGCCCGGACGGATCCTATGGCTACACCTTC
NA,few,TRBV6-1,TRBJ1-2,CASSLRNLYGYTF,TGTGCCAGCAGCCTGAGGAACCTCTATGGCTACACCTTC
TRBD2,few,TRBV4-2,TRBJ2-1,CASSPGTSGDNEQFF,TGTGCCAGCAGCCCCGGGACTAGCGGGGACAATGAGCAGTTCTTC
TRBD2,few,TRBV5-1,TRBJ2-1,CASAFIGTRSYNEQFF,TGCGCCAGTGCGTTCATCGGGACTAGATCCTACAATGAGCAGTTCTTC
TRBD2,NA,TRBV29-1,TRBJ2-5,CSVEAGAGGETQYF,TGCAGCGTTGAGGCGGGGGCGGGGGGGGAGACCCAGTACTTC
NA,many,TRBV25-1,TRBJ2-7,CASSALRTSYEQYF,TGTGCCAGCAGTGCCCTTAGGACCTCCTACGAGCAGTACTTC
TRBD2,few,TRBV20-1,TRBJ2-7,CRPFQGLAGTSSYEQYF,TGCAGGCCATTCCAGGGACTAGCGGGGACTAGCTCCTACGAGCAGTACTTC
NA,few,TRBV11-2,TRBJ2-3,CASSLGGAETLDTQYF,TGTGCCAGCAGCCTAGGGGGTGCGGAAACCTTAGATACGCAGTATTTT
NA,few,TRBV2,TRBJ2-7,CASSRNYEQYF,TGTGCCAGCAGTCGTAATTACGAGCAGTACTTC
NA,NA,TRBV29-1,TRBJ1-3,CSATPGTNSGNTIYF,TGCAGCGCCACACCCGGAACCAACTCTGGAAACACCATATATTTT
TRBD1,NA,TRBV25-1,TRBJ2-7,CASSAPDRGETYEQYF,TGTGCCAGCAGTGCCCCTGACAGGGGCGAAACCTACGAGCAGTACTTC
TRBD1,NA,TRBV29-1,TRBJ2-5,CSAARGDSWQETQYF,TGCAGCGCCGCCCGAGGGGACAGTTGGCAAGAGACCCAGTACTTC
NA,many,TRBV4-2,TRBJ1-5,CASSQDVGGKNQPQHF,TGTGCCAGCAGCCAAGATGTAGGGGGAAAGAATCAGCCCCAGCATTTT
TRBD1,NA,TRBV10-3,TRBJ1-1,CAISETGVGRAEAFF,TGTGCCATCAGTGAAACAGGGGTGGGTCGCGCTGAAGCTTTCTTT
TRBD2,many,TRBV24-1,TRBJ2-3,CATSDRGGPRTDTQYF,TGTGCCACCAGTGACCGGGGGGGTCCCCGCACAGATACGCAGTATTTT
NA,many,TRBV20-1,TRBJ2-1,CSARRTNSYNEQFF,TGCAGTGCTAGAAGGACGAACTCCTACAATGAGCAGTTCTTC